Presented here are 15 T cell receptor beta chains from one specimen sequenced in a study of neurological immune-mediated disorders. MiXCR, run by TCRdb on the 5' RACE reads, gives a single entry per CDR3 protein. The table records around 38,000 distinct CDR3 sequences, about 14% of them present only once. What was sequenced was CD4+ T cells from blood. Source of these receptors: a woman aged 55-69 years with HTLV-1-associated myelopathy (HAM/TSP).

This clonotype was recorded at least ten times. V usage is TRBV7-6 and J usage is TRBJ2-3; 7 nucleotides agree with TRBD2. This CDR3 has 15 residues. The V and J ends lost 4 bases and 2 bases, in that order; junction bases with no gene match: 6. The germline CDR1 and CDR2 sequences are SGHVS and FNYEAQ. As DNA, the CDR3 is TGTGCCAGCAGCTCTAGCGGTTCCGCCACAGATACGCAGTATTTT. Translating gives CASSSSGSATDTQYF.

This clonotype has at least ten counts. This sequence joins TRBV6-2 or TRBV6-3 and TRBJ2-2; 7 bases map to TRBD2. The J segment lost 2 bases and the V segment lost 8 bases, leaving 8 bases of the junction unmatched. Germline assignment: CDR1 MNHEY and CDR2 SVGEGT. The CDR3 covers 15 residues. The CDR3 DNA sequence: TGTGCCAGCGCCCGTAGCGGGCAAAACACCGGGGAGCTGTTTTTT. Amino acids: CASARSGQNTGELFF.

This clonotype was detected ten times or more. This chain connects TRBV10-2 to TRBJ1-1, with TRBD1 matching over 7 bases. The CDR3 sequence is 15 residues long. CDR1 and CDR2 (germline): WSHSY, SAAADI. V trimming: 7 bases; J trimming: 7 bases; junction bases outside the gene matches: 15. The CDR3 region has the DNA TGCGCCAGCACCCCCAGACAGGGAAGAAAAAATGAAGCTTTCTTT. This translates into CASTPRQGRKNEAFF.

This clonotype showed up many times. The chain carries TRBV6-5 and TRBJ1-4; TRBD1 agrees at 11 bases. CDR3 length: 17 amino acids. The V gene's germline CDR1 is MNHEY and CDR2 SVGAGI. J gave up 8 bases and V 2 bases, and 10 bases lay outside the gene matches. CDR3 in amino acids: CASSYRTGGATREKLFF. CDR3 in DNA: TGTGCCAGCAGTTACAGGACAGGGGGCGCGACGAGAGAAAAACTGTTTTTT.

Ten or more counts support this clonotype. The chain uses TRBV12-3 or TRBV12-4 and TRBJ1-1; 7 bases match TRBD1. The V gene end was trimmed by 4 bases and the J gene end by 5 bases; junction bases not matched to a gene: 7. The CDR3 length is 14 residues. The CDR3 reads CASSSRTGVTEAFF. CDR3 DNA: TGTGCCAGCAGTTCCCGGACAGGAGTGACTGAAGCTTTCTTT.

This clonotype was found many times. This sequence joins TRBV5-1 and TRBJ1-2; 9 nucleotides agree with TRBD1. J lost 7 bases, V lost 1 base, and 2 bases had no gene match. The CDR3 is 13 amino acids. Germline values: CDR1 SGHRS, CDR2 YFSETQ. CDR3 region: CASSLTGGSGYTF. The CDR3, as DNA: TGCGCCAGCAGCTTGACAGGGGGCTCTGGCTACACCTTC.

This clonotype was found a few times. The junction does not match germline at one end; this may be a read error. The chain links TRBV28 to TRBJ2-5; D call uncertain. The germline CDR1 and CDR2 sequences are MDHEN and SYDVKM. The CDR3 contains 12 residues. CDR3 nucleotide sequence: TGTGCCAGCAGTCGGGCCCAAGATACCCAGTACTTC. It specifies CASSRAQDTQYF.

The chain couples TRBV5-5 to TRBJ1-2, with D hard to call. V was clipped by 4 bases and J by 2 bases, with 6 bases between them. The CDR3 sequence is 12 residues long. Per the germline V gene, CDR1 is SGHKS and CDR2 is YYEKEE (reference sequence). The CDR3 sequence is CASSPGNYGYTF. Written as DNA, the CDR3 is TGTGCCAGCAGCCCCGGGAACTATGGCTACACCTTC.

This clonotype was detected many times. The V call is TRBV11-2, the J call TRBJ2-2; D is undetermined. Trimming stripped 3 bases from V and 2 bases from J, with 7 bases between. The V gene's germline CDR1 is SGHAT and CDR2 FQNNGV. The CDR3 spans 14 residues. As DNA, the CDR3 is TGTGCCAGCAGCTTCTCCAGTAACACCGGGGAGCTGTTTTTT. It codes for CASSFSSNTGELFF. The full variable domain, completed using reference TRBV11-2 and TRBJ2-2, is EAGVAQSPRYKIIEKRQSVAFWCNPISGHATLYWYQQILGQGPKLLIQFQNNGVVDDSQLPKDRFSAERLKGVDSTLKIQPAKLEDSAVYLCASSFSSNTGELFFGEGSRLTVL.

The rearrangement links TRBV6-5 to TRBJ1-5; TRBD1 aligns across 7 bases. Germline trimming cut 6 bases from V and 0 bases from J; bases unmatched to any gene: 8. The CDR3 is 16 residues long. The germline V gene has CDR1 MNHEY and CDR2 SVGAGI. The CDR3 DNA reads TGTGCCAGCAGCTGCGACAGGGCCTATAGCAATCAGCCCCAGCATTTT. It is translated as CASSCDRAYSNQPQHF.

This clonotype was found once. The chain carries TRBV28 and TRBJ1-5; D gene uncertain. The V and J ends lost 7 bases and 7 bases respectively, with 17 bases between them. Per germline, CDR1 MDHEN and CDR2 SYDVKM. This CDR3 has 14 amino acids. The CDR3 nucleotides read TGTGCCAGCATAGATCCCGGGGTTTGGCAGCCCCAGCATTTT. Protein sequence: CASIDPGVWQPQHF.

This clonotype occurred many times. The chain is built from TRBV20-1 and TRBJ2-5, with D possibly being TRBD1 (6 bases). This CDR3 contains 14 residues. V was cut by 4 bases and J by 2 bases, with 14 bases left in between. Germline V gives CDR1 DFQATT, CDR2 SNEGSKA (reference sequence). The CDR3 loop reads CSATALTGQETQYF. CDR3 nucleotide sequence: TGCAGTGCTACCGCACTTACAGGGCAAGAGACCCAGTACTTC.

This clonotype appeared many times. The rearrangement uses TRBV24-1 and TRBJ2-7; TRBD1 matches at 8 bases. Germline CDR1 and CDR2: KGHDR and SFDVKD. After removal of 4 bases from V and 0 bases from J, the junction contained 10 bases not matched to a gene. The CDR3 runs 17 residues. CDR3 in amino acids: CATSELQGAIPSYEQYF. CDR3 nucleotides: TGTGCCACCAGTGAACTCCAGGGGGCAATTCCCTCCTACGAGCAGTACTTC.

This clonotype was counted at least ten times. The chain employs TRBV20-1 and TRBJ2-4, with a possible D match to TRBD2 (6 bases). This CDR3 is built from 16 residues. Trimming shortened V by 0 bases and J by 7 bases, and 19 bases separated the two germline ends. CDR1 is DFQATT and CDR2 is SNEGSKA in the germline V gene (reference sequence). The CDR3, as DNA: TGCAGTGCTAGAGATTTTTCTGACGGGGGAGGTAACATTCAGTACTTC. Its translation is CSARDFSDGGGNIQYF.

The chain joins TRBV27 to TRBJ1-1; 9 bases map to TRBD1. Germline V lookup: CDR1 MNHEY, CDR2 SMNVEV (reference sequence). After removal of 5 bases from V and 5 bases from J, the junction contained 6 bases not matched to a gene. The CDR3 spans 14 residues. The CDR3: CASSLTGGDTEAFF. The DNA of the CDR3 is TGTGCCAGCAGTCTGACAGGGGGTGATACTGAAGCTTTCTTT.